A few counts support the clone carrying this T cell receptor (beta chain). CDR1 and CDR2 (germline): LNHDA, SQIVND (reference sequence). This CDR3 comprises 15 residues. The junction had 6 bases not matched to a gene; V was cut back by 5 bases and J by 2 bases. These data come from a study of T cell changes during pregnancy in multiple sclerosis. Sequenced by immunoSEQ multiplex PCR; TCRdb stores in-frame clones only, minus some. The sample lists some 49,000 clones; roughly nine tenths were seen once. The specimen was CD4+ T cells from peripheral blood mononuclear cells, collected in the second trimester of pregnancy. The chain uses TRBV19 and TRBJ1-2, with TRBD1 identical over 9 bases. The receptor comes from a female donor in good health, enrolled as a control in a pregnancy study. Written as DNA, the CDR3 is TGTGCCAGTAGTGTAAGGGACAGGGTCAACTATGGCTACACCTTC. This gives the protein CASSVRDRVNYGYTF.